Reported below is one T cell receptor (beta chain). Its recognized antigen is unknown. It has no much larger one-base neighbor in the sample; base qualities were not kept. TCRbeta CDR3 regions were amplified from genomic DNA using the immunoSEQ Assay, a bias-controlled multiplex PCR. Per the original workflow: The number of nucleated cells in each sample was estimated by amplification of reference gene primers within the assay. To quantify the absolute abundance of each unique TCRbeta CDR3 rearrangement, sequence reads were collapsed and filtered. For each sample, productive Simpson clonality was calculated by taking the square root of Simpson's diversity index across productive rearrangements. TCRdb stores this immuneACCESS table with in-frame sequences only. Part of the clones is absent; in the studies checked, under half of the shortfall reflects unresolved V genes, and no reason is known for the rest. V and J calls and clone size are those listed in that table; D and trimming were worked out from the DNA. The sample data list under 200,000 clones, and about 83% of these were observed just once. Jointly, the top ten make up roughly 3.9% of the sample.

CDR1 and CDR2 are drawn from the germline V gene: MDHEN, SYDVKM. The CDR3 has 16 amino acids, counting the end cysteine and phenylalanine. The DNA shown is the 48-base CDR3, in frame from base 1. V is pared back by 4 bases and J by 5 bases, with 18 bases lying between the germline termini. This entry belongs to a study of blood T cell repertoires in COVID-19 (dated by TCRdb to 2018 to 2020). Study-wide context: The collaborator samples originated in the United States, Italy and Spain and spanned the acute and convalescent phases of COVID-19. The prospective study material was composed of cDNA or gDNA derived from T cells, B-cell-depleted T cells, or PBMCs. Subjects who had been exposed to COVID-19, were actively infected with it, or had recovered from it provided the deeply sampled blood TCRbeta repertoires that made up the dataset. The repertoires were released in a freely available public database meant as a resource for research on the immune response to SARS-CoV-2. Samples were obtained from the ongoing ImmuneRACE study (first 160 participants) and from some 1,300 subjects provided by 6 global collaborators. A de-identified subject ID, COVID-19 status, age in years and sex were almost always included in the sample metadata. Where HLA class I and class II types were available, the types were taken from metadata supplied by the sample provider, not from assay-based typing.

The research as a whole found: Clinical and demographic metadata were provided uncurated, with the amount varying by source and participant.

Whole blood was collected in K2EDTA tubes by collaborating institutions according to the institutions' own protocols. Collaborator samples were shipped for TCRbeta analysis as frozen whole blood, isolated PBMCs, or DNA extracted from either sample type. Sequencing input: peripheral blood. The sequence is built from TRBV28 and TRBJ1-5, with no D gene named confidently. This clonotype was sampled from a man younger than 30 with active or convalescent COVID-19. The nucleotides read TGTGCCAGCAGTTCTCCCTCAACCGGGAGTTATCAGCCCCAGCATTTT. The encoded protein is CASSSPSTGSYQPQHF.